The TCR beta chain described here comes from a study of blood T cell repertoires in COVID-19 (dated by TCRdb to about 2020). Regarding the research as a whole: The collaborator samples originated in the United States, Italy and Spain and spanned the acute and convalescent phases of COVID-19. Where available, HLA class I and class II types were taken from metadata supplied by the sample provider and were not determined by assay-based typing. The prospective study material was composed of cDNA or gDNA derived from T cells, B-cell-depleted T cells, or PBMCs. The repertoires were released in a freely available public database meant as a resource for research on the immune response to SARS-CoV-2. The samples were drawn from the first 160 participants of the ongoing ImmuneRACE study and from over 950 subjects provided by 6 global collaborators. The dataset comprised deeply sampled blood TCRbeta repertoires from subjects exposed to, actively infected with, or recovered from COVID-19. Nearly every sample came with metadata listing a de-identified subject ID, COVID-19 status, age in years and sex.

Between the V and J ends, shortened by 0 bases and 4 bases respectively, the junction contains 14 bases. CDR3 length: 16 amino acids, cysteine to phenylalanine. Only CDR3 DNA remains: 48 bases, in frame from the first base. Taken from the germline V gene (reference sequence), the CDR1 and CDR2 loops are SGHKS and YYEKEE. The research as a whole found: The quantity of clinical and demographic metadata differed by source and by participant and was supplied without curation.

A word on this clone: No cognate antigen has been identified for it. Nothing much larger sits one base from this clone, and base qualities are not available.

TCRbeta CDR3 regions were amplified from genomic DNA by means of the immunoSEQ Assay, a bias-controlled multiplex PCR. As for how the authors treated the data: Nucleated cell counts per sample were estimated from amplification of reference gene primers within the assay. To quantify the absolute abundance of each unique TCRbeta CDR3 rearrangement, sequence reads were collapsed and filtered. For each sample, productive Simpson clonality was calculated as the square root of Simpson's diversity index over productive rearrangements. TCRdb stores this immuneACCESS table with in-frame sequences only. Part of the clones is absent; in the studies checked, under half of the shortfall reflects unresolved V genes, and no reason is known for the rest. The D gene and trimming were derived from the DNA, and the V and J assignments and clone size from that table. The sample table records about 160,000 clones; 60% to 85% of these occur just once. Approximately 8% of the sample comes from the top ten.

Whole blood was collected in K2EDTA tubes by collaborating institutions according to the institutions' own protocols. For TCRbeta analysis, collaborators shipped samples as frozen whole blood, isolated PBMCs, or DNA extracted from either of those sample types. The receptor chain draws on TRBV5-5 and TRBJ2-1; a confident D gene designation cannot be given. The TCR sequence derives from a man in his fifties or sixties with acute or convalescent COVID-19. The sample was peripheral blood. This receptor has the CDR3 CASSLGPSLYYNEQFF. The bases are TGTGCCAGCAGCTTGGGTCCGTCCCTTTATTACAATGAGCAGTTCTTC.